The 21 T cell receptor beta chains below all came from one sample that was sequenced in a study of cytomegalovirus exposure and HLA in healthy donors (TCRdb year 2017). The library was generated by the immunoSEQ multiplex PCR assay. For the multiplex PCR, a mixture combining 60 forward primers for TCR Vbeta segments and 13 reverse primers for TCR Jbeta segments was used. TCRdb stores this immuneACCESS table with in-frame sequences only. Part of the clones is absent; in the studies checked, under half of the shortfall reflects unresolved V genes, and no reason is known for the rest. This sample holds over 200,000 clones; 70% to 85% were observed only once. Of the sample, more than 0.5% falls within the top ten clones. Sequenced sample: PBMCs. These receptors were obtained from a woman between 35 and 50 years old in good health and CMV-seronegative.

This clone was detected only a few times. The DNA for the CDR3 is TGTGCCAGCAGCCCACAGGGTCGGTCTAGCAATGAGCAGTTCTTC. Encoded protein: CASSPQGRSSNEQFF. The chain uses TRBV7-9 and TRBJ2-1; D is perhaps TRBD1 (6 bases). The CDR3 runs to 15 residues. Germline CDR1 and CDR2: SEHNR and FQNEAQ (reference sequence). With 5 bases removed from V and 6 bases from J, the gap between germline ends came to 17 bases.

The rearrangement joins TRBV7-9 to TRBJ1-2; TRBD1 matches 7 bases. Germline V gene sequence: CDR1 SEHNR, CDR2 FQNEAQ (reference sequence). The CDR3 covers 15 residues. J lost 6 bases, V lost 0 bases, and 7 bases had no gene match. The CDR3: CASSLAQWDSDGYTF. CDR3 bases: TGTGCCAGCAGCTTAGCCCAATGGGACAGCGATGGCTACACCTTC.

The V gene is TRBV7-2, the J gene TRBJ1-5; 7 positions agree with TRBD1. The germline gives CDR1 SGHTA, CDR2 FQGNSA. The CDR3 covers 15 residues. With V trimmed by 5 bases and J by 3 bases, 7 bases remained unmatched. This CDR3 reads CASSTYRGLNQPQHF. The CDR3 DNA reads TGTGCCAGCAGCACTTACAGGGGTCTCAATCAGCCCCAGCATTTT.

The chain employs TRBV5-1 and TRBJ1-5; 9 nucleotides match TRBD1. With V trimmed by 3 bases and J by 7 bases, 5 bases remained unmatched. From germline, CDR1 is SGHRS and CDR2 YFSETQ. The CDR3 spans 14 residues. CDR3 in DNA: TGCGCCAGCAGCTCCGGGACAGGGATCCAGCCCCAGCATTTT. Protein sequence: CASSSGTGIQPQHF.

The J gene is TRBJ1-4, the V gene TRBV25-1; weak D call: TRBD1 (6 bases). Trimming removed 5 bases at V and 1 base at J, with 8 bases between. The CDR3 runs 14 residues. Germline V lookup: CDR1 MGHDK, CDR2 SYGVNS. The CDR3 coding sequence is TGTGCCAGCAGTAGGGGGTTAACTAATGAAAAACTGTTTTTT. This encodes CASSRGLTNEKLFF. Combining the CDR3 with reference TRBV25-1 and TRBJ1-4 gives the whole variable domain EADIYQTPRYLVIGTGKKITLECSQTMGHDKMYWYQQDPGMELHLIHYSYGVNSTEKGDLSSESTVSRIRTEHFPLTLESARPSHTSQYLCASSRGLTNEKLFFGSGTQLSVL.

J is TRBJ1-1 and V is TRBV2, with D possibly matching TRBD1 (6 bases). V lost 4 bases and J 2 bases, leaving 23 bases between the germline ends. Germline CDR1 reads SNHLY; CDR2 reads FYNNEI. The CDR3 length is 18 residues. The CDR3, as DNA: TGTGCCAGCAGTGCATTTCCGGGACAAGAGGGGGAAAACACTGAAGCTTTCTTT. Protein: CASSAFPGQEGENTEAFF.

The chain uses TRBV10-3 and TRBJ2-1; no clear D gene. Germline V CDR1 and CDR2: ENHRY, SYGVKD. The CDR3 totals 14 residues. The germline V and J ends were trimmed by 2 bases and 8 bases, with 13 bases remaining between them. CDR3 sequence (DNA): TGTGCCATCAGTGAGAATTTATTCGTAGATGAGCAGTTCTTC. This sequence encodes CAISENLFVDEQFF.

The genes are TRBV19 and TRBJ2-7, with 7 nucleotides matching TRBD1. Germline values: CDR1 LNHDA, CDR2 SQIVND (reference sequence). This CDR3 has 15 amino acids. The junction had 8 bases not matched to a gene; V was cut back by 5 bases and J by 1 base. Here the CDR3 reads CASSARDSESYEQYF. The CDR3, as DNA: TGTGCCAGTAGTGCCCGGGACAGCGAATCCTACGAGCAGTACTTC. The full variable domain, rest sourced from reference TRBV19 and TRBJ2-7, is DGGITQSPKYLFRKEGQNVTLSCEQNLNHDAMYWYRQDPGQGLRLIYYSQIVNDFQKGDIAEGYSVSREKKESFPLTVTSAQKNPTAFYLCASSARDSESYEQYFGPGTRLTVT.

The rearrangement uses TRBV19 and TRBJ2-7; TRBD1 matches at 7 bases. Germline V gives CDR1 LNHDA, CDR2 SQIVND (reference sequence). J lost 0 bases, V lost 3 bases, and 8 bases had no gene match. The CDR3 totals 16 residues. The CDR3 nucleotides are TGTGCCAGTAGTATTCCGGGACAGCTTAACTCCTACGAGCAGTACTTC. It encodes CASSIPGQLNSYEQYF.

This clone was observed a few times. This chain connects TRBV5-1 to TRBJ1-5, with TRBD1 as a possible D gene (6 bases). Germline CDR1 reads SGHRS; CDR2 reads YFSETQ. CDR3 length: 14 residues. V lost 2 bases and J 2 bases, leaving 8 bases between the germline ends. In DNA form, the CDR3 reads TGCGCCAGCAGCTTCTCAGGGGGCAATCAGCCCCAGCATTTT. Amino acid sequence: CASSFSGGNQPQHF.

The rearrangement joins TRBV28 to TRBJ2-7; TRBD1 aligns across 8 bases. The CDR3 consists of 12 residues. The V and J ends lost 10 bases and 9 bases, in that order; junction bases with no gene match: 11. In germline, CDR1 is MDHEN, CDR2 SYDVKM. Here the CDR3 DNA reads TGTGCCACAACTCCCCTAACAGGGGGGCAGTACTTC. The encoded protein is CATTPLTGGQYF.

The chain is built from TRBV5-6 and TRBJ1-6; D is unclear. Germline assignment: CDR1 SGHDT and CDR2 YYEEEE. The CDR3 is 16 amino acids. Between the trimmed V and J ends, which lost 3 bases and 0 bases, there was a span of 10 bases. CDR3 nucleotides: TGTGCCAGCAGCTCCACCCACAGCTCCTATAATTCACCCCTCCACTTT. Translation gives CASSSTHSSYNSPLHF.

The chain recombines TRBV5-4 with TRBJ1-1; D gene ambiguous. V lost 1 base and J 6 bases, leaving 10 bases between the germline ends. The germline gives CDR1 SGHNT, CDR2 YYREEE (reference sequence). This CDR3 has 13 residues. The CDR3, as DNA: TGTGCCAGCAGCTTGCCAGAGGGCTCTGAAGCTTTCTTT. This translates into CASSLPEGSEAFF.

This clone showed up just once. The chain carries TRBV5-1 and TRBJ2-3, with TRBD2 matching over 11 bases. J was trimmed by 3 bases and V by 0 bases; bases with no gene match: 3. CDR1 and CDR2 from the germline V gene are SGHRS and YFSETQ. The CDR3 extends over 16 amino acids. The CDR3 DNA sequence: TGCGCCAGCAGCTTGGAGCTAGCGGGAGGTACAGATACGCAGTATTTT. Protein product: CASSLELAGGTDTQYF.

CDR3 DNA sequence: TGTGCCAGCAGCCCGGGGGACAGCCCCCGTGAAGCTTTCTTT. This encodes CASSPGDSPREAFF. V and J are TRBV7-8 and TRBJ1-1, with 7 nucleotides matching TRBD1. After removal of 5 bases from V and 7 bases from J, the junction contained 10 bases not matched to a gene. Germline CDR1 and CDR2: SGHVS and FQNEAQ. The CDR3 consists of 14 residues.

CDR3 sequence: CASSVEARSYNEQFF. CDR3 bases: TGTGCCAGCAGCGTTGAAGCCCGCTCCTACAATGAGCAGTTCTTC. The chain joins TRBV9 to TRBJ2-1; D uncertain. The germline V and J ends were trimmed by 2 bases and 0 bases, with 9 bases remaining between them. The CDR3 consists of 15 residues. Germline assignment: CDR1 SGDLS and CDR2 YYNGEE. The complete variable domain, with remaining parts taken from reference TRBV9 and TRBJ2-1, reads DSGVTQTPKHLITATGQRVTLRCSPRSGDLSVYWYQQSLDQGLQFLIQYYNGEERAKGNILERFSAQQFPDLHSELNLSSLELGDSALYFCASSVEARSYNEQFFGPGTRLTVL.

A single count supports this clone. The genes are TRBV9 and TRBJ1-3; D gene unclear. There are 15 residues in the CDR3. Between the trimmed V and J ends, which lost 4 bases and 0 bases, there was a span of 11 bases. In germline, CDR1 is SGDLS, CDR2 YYNGEE. CDR3 loop: CASSSDRDSGNTIYF. In DNA form, the CDR3 reads TGTGCCAGCAGCTCGGACCGGGACTCTGGAAACACCATATATTTT.

The chain recombines TRBV7-9 with TRBJ1-2; TRBD1 aligns across 9 bases. Germline trimming cut 5 bases from V and 1 base from J; bases unmatched to any gene: 5. Germline V gene lookup returns CDR1 SEHNR and CDR2 FQNEAQ (reference sequence). There are 15 residues in the CDR3. CDR3 coding DNA: TGTGCCAGCAGCCAGGGACAGGGCGTTAACTATGGCTACACCTTC. Its translation: CASSQGQGVNYGYTF.

This rearrangement joins TRBV6-5 to TRBJ1-5; 10 positions agree with TRBD1. The CDR3 runs 16 residues. With V trimmed by 2 bases and J by 0 bases, 1 base remained unmatched. Germline V CDR1 and CDR2: MNHEY, SVGAGI. The CDR3 DNA follows: TGTGCCAGCAGTTACGGGACAGGGGTTAGCAATCAGCCCCAGCATTTT. Translation gives CASSYGTGVSNQPQHF.

The CDR3 loop is CASSPHFDSYEQYF. CDR3 nucleotide sequence: TGTGCCAGCAGCCCCCACTTCGACAGCTACGAGCAGTACTTC. The V gene is TRBV7-6, the J gene TRBJ2-7; D might be TRBD1 (5 bases). The CDR3 runs to 14 residues. CDR1 and CDR2 (germline): SGHVS, FNYEAQ. V was clipped by 5 bases and J by 3 bases, with 14 bases between them.

The J gene is TRBJ2-1, the V gene TRBV7-3, with D possibly TRBD1 on 6 matching bases. The V end lost 5 bases, the J end lost 0 bases, and 11 bases lay between the germline ends. The germline gives CDR1 SGHTA, CDR2 FQGTGA. The CDR3 has 15 amino acids. The CDR3 region has the DNA TGTGCCAGCAGCCCCAGGGGCAGCTCCTACAATGAGCAGTTCTTC. This codes for CASSPRGSSYNEQFF.